This TCR beta chain was recovered during a study of blood T cell repertoires in COVID-19. The overall study: The samples span acute and convalescent COVID-19 from the United States, Italy and Spain. Nucleic acid was either cDNA or gDNA, and it came from T cells, B-cell-depleted T cells, or PBMCs.

In the authors' methods: Reference gene primer amplification in the assay estimated nucleated cell counts. Clones were sequenced by immunoSEQ multiplex PCR, and TCRdb holds only the in-frame ones, with some missing. V and J calls plus clone size are reproduced from that table; the DNA served to infer D and trimming. Of approximately 100,000 clones in the sample, approximately 85% were seen once. Germline CDR1 and CDR2: MNHEY and SMNVEV (reference sequence). The CDR3 is 17 amino acids. Trimming at V came to 5 bases and at J to 3 bases, leaving 12 bases not matched to a gene. The chain links TRBV27 to TRBJ2-1, with 8 bases that match TRBD1. This sequence originates from a human donor in a cohort sampled during active COVID-19. Sequencing was carried out using peripheral blood. CDR3 sequence: CASSPSRGTGIYNEQFF. The CDR3 DNA follows: TGTGCCAGCAGTCCGTCCCGAGGGACAGGAATCTACAATGAGCAGTTCTTC.